This T cell receptor (beta chain) was sequenced during a study of cytomegalovirus exposure and HLA in healthy donors. Points from the study as a whole: Follow-up analysis found HLA locus-dependent TCR association rates, highest for DRB1 and lowest for HLA-C. Common viral pathogens were later found to be apparently linked to several of the most significant clusters.

Vbeta (60) and Jbeta (13) primers were used in the PCR. Here immunoSEQ multiplex PCR was the method, and the copy in TCRdb shows in-frame clones only, minus some. The data show 200,000 or so clones, and the top ten clones hold almost 0.75%. Germline values: CDR1 WSHSY, CDR2 SAAADI. The CDR3 totals 14 residues. Trimming took 6 bases from V and 7 from J, leaving 18 bases between them. As for this clone: Its antigen is not identified.

The receptor was isolated from a boy between 10 and 17 years old in good health and CMV-seronegative. Specimen: PBMCs. This chain links TRBV10-2 with TRBJ1-2; possibly TRBD1 for D (6 bases). The CDR3 loop is CASRLQGAGRGYTF. Here the CDR3 DNA reads TGCGCCAGCAGGTTACAGGGCGCTGGACGTGGCTACACCTTC.